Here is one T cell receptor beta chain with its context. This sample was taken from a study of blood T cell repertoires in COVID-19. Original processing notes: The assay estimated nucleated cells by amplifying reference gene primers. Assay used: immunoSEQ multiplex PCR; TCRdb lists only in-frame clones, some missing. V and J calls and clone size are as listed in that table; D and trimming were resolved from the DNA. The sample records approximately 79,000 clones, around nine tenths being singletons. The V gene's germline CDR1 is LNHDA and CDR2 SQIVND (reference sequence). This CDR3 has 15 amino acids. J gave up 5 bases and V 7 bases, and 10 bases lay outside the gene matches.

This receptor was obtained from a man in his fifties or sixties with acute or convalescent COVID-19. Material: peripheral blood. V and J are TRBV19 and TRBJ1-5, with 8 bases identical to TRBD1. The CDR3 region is CASNPQGVGDQPQHF. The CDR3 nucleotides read TGTGCCAGTAACCCACAGGGGGTTGGGGATCAGCCCCAGCATTTT.